The following is a T cell receptor (beta chain) sequence with its context. This sample is part of a study of control samples from healthy donors and cancer patients. Only in-frame clones appear in the TCRdb table, and some are missing; sequencing was by immunoSEQ multiplex PCR. The table records about 80,000 clones, around 80% of them present only once. V lost 2 bases and J lost 5, with 12 bases in between. The CDR3 runs 14 residues. The germline V gene encodes CDR1 SGDLS and CDR2 YYNGEE. The chain uses TRBV9 and TRBJ2-3; a weak D match, TRBD2 (5 bases). This TCR was recovered from a man aged 55 to 70 with head and neck cancer. The source material was PBMCs. DNA for the CDR3: TGTGCCAGCAGCGTGACCCTGGCGGGAGATACGCAGTATTTT. It codes for CASSVTLAGDTQYF.